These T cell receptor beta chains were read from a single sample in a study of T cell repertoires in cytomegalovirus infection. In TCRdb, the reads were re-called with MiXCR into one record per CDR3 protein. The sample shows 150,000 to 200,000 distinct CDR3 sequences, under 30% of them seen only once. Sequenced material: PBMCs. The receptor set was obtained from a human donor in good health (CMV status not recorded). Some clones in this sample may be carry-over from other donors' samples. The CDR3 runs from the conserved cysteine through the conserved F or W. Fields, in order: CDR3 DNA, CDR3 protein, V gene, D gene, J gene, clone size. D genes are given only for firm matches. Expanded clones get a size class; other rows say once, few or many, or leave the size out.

TGTGCCAGCAGCGTAGGGAGAGGAAACACCATATATTTT | CASSVGRGNTIYF | TRBV14 | . | TRBJ1-3 | few
TGCAGTGCTAGAGATTTGTCGGGGAGCTCCTACAATGAGCAGTTCTTC | CSARDLSGSSYNEQFF | TRBV20-1 | . | TRBJ2-1 | .
TGTGCCAGCAGTTTATGGGTAGATCAGCCCCAGCATTTT | CASSLWVDQPQHF | TRBV12-3/TRBV12-4 | . | TRBJ1-5 | few
TGCGCCAGCAGCCCGGGGAGGAGCTTGGGATTATCTGGAAACACCATATATTTT | CASSPGRSLGLSGNTIYF | TRBV5-1 | . | TRBJ1-3 | few
TGTGCCAGCAGTTACCCGAGACTAGCGGGGGGTCCGGCTAGCACAGATACGCAGTATTTT | CASSYPRLAGGPASTDTQYF | TRBV6-6 | TRBD2 | TRBJ2-3 | .
TGTGCCAGCAGCTCCGGGGGGGAAGATACGCAGTATTTT | CASSSGGEDTQYF | TRBV11-3 | TRBD2 | TRBJ2-3 | few
TGTGCCAGCAGCTTAGTTAGATTTGGGGGCTCGAACACCGGGGAGCTGTTTTTT | CASSLVRFGGSNTGELFF | TRBV7-2 | . | TRBJ2-2 | .
TGTGCCAGCAGTTTAGAAAGACAGGGAGGCGGCTACACCTTC | CASSLERQGGGYTF | TRBV12-3/TRBV12-4 | TRBD1 | TRBJ1-2 | .
TGTGCCAGCAGTGAAGGGACTAGCTCTGGGTACGAGCAGTACTTC | CASSEGTSSGYEQYF | TRBV6-1 | TRBD2 | TRBJ2-7 | .
TGTGCCAGCACCGGGAACGGGGCAGATACGCAGTATTTT | CASTGNGADTQYF | TRBV7-9 | . | TRBJ2-3 | .
TGTGCCAGCAGTGAAAGACAAACCACTGAAGCTTTCTTT | CASSERQTTEAFF | TRBV6-1 | . | TRBJ1-1 | .
TGTGCCAGCAGCTCACAAGGGAAACTGTTTTTT | CASSSQGKLFF | TRBV7-8 | . | TRBJ1-4 | many
TGTGCCTGGAGTGCCTCGCGGGACACTGAAGCTTTCTTT | CAWSASRDTEAFF | TRBV30 | . | TRBJ1-1 | .
TGTGCCAGCAGCCCTTCTAGCGGGGGGAGCTACGAGCAGTACTTC | CASSPSSGGSYEQYF | TRBV7-8 | TRBD2 | TRBJ2-7 | many
TGCGCCAGCAGCCAAGATGCCCGAGACGAGCAGTACTTC | CASSQDARDEQYF | TRBV4-1 | . | TRBJ2-7 | .
TGTGCCAGCAGTACTACTCAGGGACAGGGGGACCCTCGGAAAGGCTACGAGCAGTACTTC | CASSTTQGQGDPRKGYEQYF | TRBV6-2/TRBV6-3 | TRBD1 | TRBJ2-7 | .
TGTGCCAGCACTCACTCCTCCGAAGGGGGCGAAAAACTGTTTTTT | CASTHSSEGGEKLFF | TRBV6-2/TRBV6-3 | TRBD1 | TRBJ1-4 | many
TGTGCCAGCACCCTCCCGCTCTACGAGCAGTACTTC | CASTLPLYEQYF | TRBV6-1 | . | TRBJ2-7 | few
TGCAGTGCAAAACGACTCGGGACGGTTAGCAATCAGCCCCAGCATTTT | CSAKRLGTVSNQPQHF | TRBV20-1 | . | TRBJ1-5 | .
TGTGCCAGCAGCTTAGCGCAAGGGAGCTCTGGAAACACCATATATTTT | CASSLAQGSSGNTIYF | TRBV7-2 | . | TRBJ1-3 | .
TGTGCCAGCAAGAGGGGGGAGAACACTGAAGCTTTCTTT | CASKRGENTEAFF | TRBV2 | . | TRBJ1-1 | .
TGTGCCAGCACTTCCGCAGGGTGGGGACCCGACTATGGCTACACCTTC | CASTSAGWGPDYGYTF | TRBV7-2 | . | TRBJ1-2 | few
TGCGCCAGCAGCCAAGAACGGCGGAGGGAAAAACTGTTTTTT | CASSQERRREKLFF | TRBV4-1 | . | TRBJ1-4 | .
TGTGCCAGCAGCGCAACAGGGGGCTCCTACAATGAGCAGTTCTTC | CASSATGGSYNEQFF | TRBV7-3 | TRBD1 | TRBJ2-1 | many
TGTGCCAGCAGTTTGTGGGGAGAAGGAACTGAAGCTTTCTTT | CASSLWGEGTEAFF | TRBV28 | . | TRBJ1-1 | .
TGTGCCAGCAGCTTGGAGAGGAACACCATATATTTT | CASSLERNTIYF | TRBV7-2 | . | TRBJ1-3 | many
TGCAGCGTGATGGACAGGAGGAACACTGAAGCTTTCTTT | CSVMDRRNTEAFF | TRBV29-1 | TRBD1 | TRBJ1-1 | .
TGCAGTGTTCGATTTCAGGGGAACACTGAAGCTTTCTTT | CSVRFQGNTEAFF | TRBV20-1 | . | TRBJ1-1 | .
TGTGCCAGCAGTTACGGGGAAGGGGGCGAAGCTTTCTTT | CASSYGEGGEAFF | TRBV6-5 | TRBD1 | TRBJ1-1 | few
TGCAGCGTTGACCAGGGCCTCTATGGCTACACCTTC | CSVDQGLYGYTF | TRBV29-1 | . | TRBJ1-2 | .
TGTGCCAGCAGCGTGGATGGGGATCTCGAGCAGTACTTC | CASSVDGDLEQYF | TRBV7-2 | . | TRBJ2-7 | .
TGTGCCAGCAACGGGGGGACCACCTACAATGAGCAGTTCTTC | CASNGGTTYNEQFF | TRBV12-3/TRBV12-4 | TRBD2 | TRBJ2-1 | .
TGTGCCAGCACCGGCGACTCTAGCACAGATACGCAGTATTTT | CASTGDSSTDTQYF | TRBV5-8 | . | TRBJ2-3 | .
TGTGCCAGCAGTTTTGGTCCACCTCAAGAGACCCAGTACTTC | CASSFGPPQETQYF | TRBV12-3/TRBV12-4 | . | TRBJ2-5 | .
TGTGCCAGCAGTTTGGGCAGGGTGGGAGAAAAACTGTTTTTT | CASSLGRVGEKLFF | TRBV28 | . | TRBJ1-4 | few
TGTGCCAGCAGTTTTTCGGCAGGGGGCTCTGAAGCTTTCTTT | CASSFSAGGSEAFF | TRBV12-3/TRBV12-4 | TRBD1 | TRBJ1-1 | once
TGTGCCAGCAGCCCCATGGGTCTAACTGAGCGGGCTTTCTTT | CASSPMGLTERAFF | TRBV6-2/TRBV6-3 | . | TRBJ1-1 | few
TGTGCCAGTCTGGGTACAGGGGTTATGAACACTGAAGCTTTCTTT | CASLGTGVMNTEAFF | TRBV19 | TRBD1 | TRBJ1-1 | .
TGCAGCGTTACGACTAGCGGGACTTACAATGAGCAGTTCTTC | CSVTTSGTYNEQFF | TRBV29-1 | TRBD2 | TRBJ2-1 | .
TGTGCCAGCAGTTTGGGGCAGGTCTATGGCTACACCTTC | CASSLGQVYGYTF | TRBV12-3/TRBV12-4 | . | TRBJ1-2 | .
TGTGCCAGCAGTGACCCTGGACAGGGGAAAGCTTTCTTT | CASSDPGQGKAFF | TRBV6-1 | TRBD1 | TRBJ1-1 | few